This T cell receptor (beta chain) was observed in a study of glioma-infiltrating T cells after dendritic cell vaccination. Isocitrate dehydrogenase mutation was absent in all glioblastoma patients. The V and J ends lost 5 bases and 2 bases, in that order; junction bases with no gene match: 4. Per the germline V gene, CDR1 is MNHNS and CDR2 is SASEGT. The CDR3 has 14 residues. TCRdb keeps only in-frame clones here, not all; method: immunoSEQ multiplex PCR. This table holds fewer than 35,000 clones, approximately 91% found once. This sample comprised blood, obtained before dendritic cell vaccination. This TCR came from a human donor with glioblastoma. V usage is TRBV6-1 and J usage is TRBJ2-7; 9 bases fit TRBD2. CDR3 nucleotides: TGTGCCAGCAGTCTTAGCGGGGGAACCTACGAGCAGTACTTC. Translating gives CASSLSGGTYEQYF.